This TCR beta chain comes out of a study of cytomegalovirus exposure and HLA in healthy donors. Findings and limits, study-wide: HLA-A and HLA-B allele assignments for most subjects were reportedly predicted accurately using TCR beta sequences. A prior analysis recorded that most TCR beta V segments were productive about 90% or about 30% of the time.

Vbeta (60) and Jbeta (13) primers were used in the PCR. Libraries were prepared by immunoSEQ multiplex PCR; TCRdb keeps only in-frame clonotypes and omits some of them. The sample lists some 120,000 clones, under 85% occurring once. Concerning this clone: Its target is not known.

The CDR3 runs 15 residues. In germline, CDR1 is LGHNA, CDR2 YSLEER. The germline V and J ends were trimmed by 1 base and 4 bases, with 14 bases remaining between them. Sequenced material: PBMCs. The source is a young man in good health and CMV-seronegative. The chain employs TRBV4-3 and TRBJ2-7, with a possible D match to TRBD1 (6 bases). For the CDR3, the DNA is TGCGCCAGCAGCCAAGCGGCAGGGGTTGGATACGAGCAGTACTTC. It encodes CASSQAAGVGYEQYF.